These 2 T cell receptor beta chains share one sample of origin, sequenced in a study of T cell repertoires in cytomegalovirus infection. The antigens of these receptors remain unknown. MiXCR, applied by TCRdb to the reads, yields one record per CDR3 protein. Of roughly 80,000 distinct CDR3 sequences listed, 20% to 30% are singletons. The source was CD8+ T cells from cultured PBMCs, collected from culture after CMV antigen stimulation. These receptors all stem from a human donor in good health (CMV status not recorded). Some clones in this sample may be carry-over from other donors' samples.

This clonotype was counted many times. CDR3 protein: CASSSTSDKNIQYF. The CDR3 nucleotides read TGTGCCAGCAGCTCCACTAGCGACAAAAACATTCAGTACTTC. This chain connects TRBV7-9 to TRBJ2-4; TRBD2 aligns across 7 bases. Germline CDR1 is SEHNR and CDR2 is FQNEAQ (reference sequence). The junction had 3 bases not matched to a gene; V was cut back by 4 bases and J by 3 bases. This CDR3 region has 14 residues.

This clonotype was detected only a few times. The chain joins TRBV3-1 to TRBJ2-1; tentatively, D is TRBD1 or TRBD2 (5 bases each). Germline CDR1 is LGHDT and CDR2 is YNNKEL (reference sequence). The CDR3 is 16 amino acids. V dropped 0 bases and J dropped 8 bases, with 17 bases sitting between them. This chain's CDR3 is CASSQDYRAGTDEQFF. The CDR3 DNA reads TGTGCCAGCAGCCAAGATTATAGGGCAGGGACCGATGAGCAGTTCTTC.